What follows is one T cell receptor (beta chain) and its context. What it binds is unknown. The entry originates in a study of lymphopenia after photon versus proton radiotherapy. General study points: Post-nadir diversity loss with photons came from oligoclonal expansion, particularly CD8+ Temra cells. Better survival with proton therapy was suggested as possible, not demonstrated. Post-nadir TCR diversity decline inversely tracked overall survival among those who died. Relative stability marked proton patients; photon patients lost diversity and naive cells.

J gave up 4 bases and V 10 bases, and 10 bases lay outside the gene matches. CDR1 MNHNY and CDR2 SVGAGI come from the germline V gene (reference sequence). CDR3 length: 14 residues. The protocol was immunoSEQ multiplex PCR, while the TCRdb copy is restricted to in-frame clones and leaves out a portion. The sample has some 170,000 clones, 88% seen once. The source material was peripheral blood, sampled from a patient treated with photon-based radiotherapy. The chain is built from TRBV6-6 and TRBJ2-3, with TRBD1 matching over 8 bases. The clonotype originates from a man aged 50 to 59 with gastric cancer. CDR3 in amino acids: CATDRGGVSDTQYF. Written as DNA, the CDR3 is TGTGCCACCGACAGGGGAGGTGTATCAGATACGCAGTATTTT.